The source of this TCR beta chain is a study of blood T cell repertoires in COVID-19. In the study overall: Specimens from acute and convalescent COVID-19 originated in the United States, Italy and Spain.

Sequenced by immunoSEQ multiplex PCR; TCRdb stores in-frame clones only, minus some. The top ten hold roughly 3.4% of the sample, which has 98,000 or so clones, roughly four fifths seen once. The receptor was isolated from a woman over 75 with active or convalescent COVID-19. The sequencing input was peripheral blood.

CDR3 sequence reads: CASSGTSGSGTDTQYF. The CDR3 nucleotides are TGTGCCAGCAGCGGAACTAGCGGGAGTGGAACAGATACGCAGTATTTT. The chain links TRBV9 to TRBJ2-3, with 11 bases matching TRBD2. J gave up 3 bases and V 3 bases, and 6 bases lay outside the gene matches. Germline values: CDR1 SGDLS, CDR2 YYNGEE. The CDR3 sequence is 16 residues long.